This note documents a single TCR beta chain sequence. A quantity of about 0.5 to 1 ug RNA underwent reverse transcription using random hexamers. From the immunoSEQ multiplex PCR reads, TCRdb called clonotypes with MiXCR, one entry per CDR3 protein. The sample holds around 80,000 distinct CDR3 sequences; approximately 93% are singletons and the top ten take around 0.45%. The source of the sample is a study of CD8 T cells in Susac syndrome. Trimming removed 2 bases at V and 7 bases at J, with 12 bases between. The germline V gene encodes CDR1 SEHNR and CDR2 FQNEAQ (reference sequence). The CDR3 totals 13 residues.

This chain links TRBV7-9 with TRBJ2-7; the D call may be TRBD1 or TRBD2 (6 bases each). Sequenced sample: CD8+ T cells from PBMCs. The TCR originated in a human donor with Susac syndrome. The chain's CDR3 is CASSLRGEWEQYF. In nucleotides, the CDR3 is TGTGCCAGCAGCTTAAGGGGGGAATGGGAGCAGTACTTC.